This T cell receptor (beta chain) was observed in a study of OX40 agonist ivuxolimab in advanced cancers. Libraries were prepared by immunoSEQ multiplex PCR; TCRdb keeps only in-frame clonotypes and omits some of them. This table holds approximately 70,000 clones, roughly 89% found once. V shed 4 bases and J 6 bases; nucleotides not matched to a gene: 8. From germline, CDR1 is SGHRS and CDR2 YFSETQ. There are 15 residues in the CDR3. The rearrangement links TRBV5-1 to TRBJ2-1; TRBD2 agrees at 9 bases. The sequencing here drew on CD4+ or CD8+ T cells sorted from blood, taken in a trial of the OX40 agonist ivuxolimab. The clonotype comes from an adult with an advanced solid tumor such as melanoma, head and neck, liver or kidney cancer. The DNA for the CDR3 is TGCGCCAGCAGCGTCTTAGCGGGGGCCGCCAATGAGCAGTTCTTC. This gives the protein CASSVLAGAANEQFF.